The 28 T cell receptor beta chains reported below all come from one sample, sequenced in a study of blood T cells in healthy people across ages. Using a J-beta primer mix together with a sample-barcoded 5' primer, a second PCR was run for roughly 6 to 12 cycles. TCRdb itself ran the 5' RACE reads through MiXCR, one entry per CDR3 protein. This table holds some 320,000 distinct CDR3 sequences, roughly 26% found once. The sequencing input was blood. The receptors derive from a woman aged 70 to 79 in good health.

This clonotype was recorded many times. This CDR3 reads CASSNSAGVRADTQYF. The CDR3 coding sequence is TGTGCCAGCAGCAACTCAGCGGGAGTGAGGGCAGATACGCAGTATTTT. The chain has TRBV5-6 and TRBJ2-3, with 8 bases matching TRBD2. From germline, CDR1 is SGHDT and CDR2 YYEEEE. The CDR3 is made up of 16 amino acids. V dropped 4 bases and J dropped 4; count of bases not matched to a gene: 11.

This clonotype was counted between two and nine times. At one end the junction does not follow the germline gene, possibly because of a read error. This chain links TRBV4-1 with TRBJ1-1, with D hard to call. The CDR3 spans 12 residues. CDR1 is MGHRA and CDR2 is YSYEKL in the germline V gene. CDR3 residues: CAGSPDHTEAFF. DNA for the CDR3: TGCGCCGGCAGCCCGGACCACACTGAAGCTTTCTTT.

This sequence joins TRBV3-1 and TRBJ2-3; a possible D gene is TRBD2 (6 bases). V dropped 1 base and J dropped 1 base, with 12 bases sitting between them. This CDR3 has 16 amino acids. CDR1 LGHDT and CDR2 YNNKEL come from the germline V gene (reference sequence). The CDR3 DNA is TGTGCCAGCAGCCAAGGGAACGGGGGAGGCACAGATACGCAGTATTTT. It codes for CASSQGNGGGTDTQYF.

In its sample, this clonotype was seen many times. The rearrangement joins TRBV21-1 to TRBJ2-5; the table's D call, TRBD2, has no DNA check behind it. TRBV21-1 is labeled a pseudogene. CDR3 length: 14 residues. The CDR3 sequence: CASSTGGRLETQYF. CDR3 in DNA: TGTGCCAGCAGCACGGGCGGGAGACTCGAGACCCAGTACTTC.

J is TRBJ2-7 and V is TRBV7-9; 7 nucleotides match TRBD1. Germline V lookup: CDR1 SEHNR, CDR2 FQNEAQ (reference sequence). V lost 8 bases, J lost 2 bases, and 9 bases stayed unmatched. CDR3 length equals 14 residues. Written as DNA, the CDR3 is TGTGCCAGCTCAAAGGGGGCCAAGGCCTACGAGCAGTACTTC. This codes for CASSKGAKAYEQYF.

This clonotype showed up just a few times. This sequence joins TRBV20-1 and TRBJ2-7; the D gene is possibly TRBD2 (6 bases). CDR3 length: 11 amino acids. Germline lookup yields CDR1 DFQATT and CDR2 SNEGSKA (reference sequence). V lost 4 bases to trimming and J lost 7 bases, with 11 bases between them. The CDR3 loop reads CSATLGREQYV. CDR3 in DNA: TGCAGTGCTACCCTGGGGAGGGAGCAGTACGTC.

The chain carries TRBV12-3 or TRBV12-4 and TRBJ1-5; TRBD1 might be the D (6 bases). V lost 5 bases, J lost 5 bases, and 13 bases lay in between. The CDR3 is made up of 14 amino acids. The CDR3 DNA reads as TGTGCCAGCAGTCCACAGGGTGGTCATCAGCCCCAGCATTTT. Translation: CASSPQGGHQPQHF.

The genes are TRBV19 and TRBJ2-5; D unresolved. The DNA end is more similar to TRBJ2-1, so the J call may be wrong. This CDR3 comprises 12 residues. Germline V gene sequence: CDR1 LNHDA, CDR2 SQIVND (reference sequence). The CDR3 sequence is CASSKGVREQFF. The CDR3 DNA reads TGTGCCAGTAGTAAAGGAGTGCGTGAGCAGTTCTTC.

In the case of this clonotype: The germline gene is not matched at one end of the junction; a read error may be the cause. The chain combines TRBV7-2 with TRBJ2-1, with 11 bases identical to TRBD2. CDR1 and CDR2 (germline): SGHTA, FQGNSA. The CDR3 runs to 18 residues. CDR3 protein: CSSSFGLISGRAGGEQFF. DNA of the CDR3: TGTTCCAGCAGCTTTGGCCTAATTAGCGGGAGGGCCGGGGGTGAGCAGTTCTTC.

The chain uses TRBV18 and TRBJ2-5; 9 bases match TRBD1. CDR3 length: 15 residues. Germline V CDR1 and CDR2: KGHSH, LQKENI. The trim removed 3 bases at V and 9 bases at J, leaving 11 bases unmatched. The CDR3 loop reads CASSPPGTGKEAQYF. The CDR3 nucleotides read TGTGCCAGCTCACCTCCCGGGACAGGGAAGGAGGCCCAGTACTTC.

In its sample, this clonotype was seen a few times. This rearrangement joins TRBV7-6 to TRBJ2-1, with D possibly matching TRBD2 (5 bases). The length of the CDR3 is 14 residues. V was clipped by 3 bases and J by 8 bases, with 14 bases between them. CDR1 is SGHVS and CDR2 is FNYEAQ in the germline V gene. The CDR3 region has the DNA TGTGCCAGCAGCTTTGGTAGCGCCACCTATGAGCAGTTCTTC. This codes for CASSFGSATYEQFF.

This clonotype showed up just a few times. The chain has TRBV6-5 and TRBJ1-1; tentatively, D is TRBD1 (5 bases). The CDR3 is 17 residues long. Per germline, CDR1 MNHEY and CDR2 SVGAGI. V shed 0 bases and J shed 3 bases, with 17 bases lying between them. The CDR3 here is CASSYSIISGSHTEAFF. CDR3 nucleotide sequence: TGTGCCAGCAGTTACTCGATTATTTCAGGGTCCCACACTGAAGCTTTCTTT.

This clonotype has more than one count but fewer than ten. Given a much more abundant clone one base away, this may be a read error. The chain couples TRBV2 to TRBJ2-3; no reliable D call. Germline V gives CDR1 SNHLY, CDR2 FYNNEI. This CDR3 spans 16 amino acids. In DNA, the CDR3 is TGTGCCAGCAGTGTAATAGAACTTATGATATCAGATACGCAGTGTTTT. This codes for CASSVIELMISDTQCF.

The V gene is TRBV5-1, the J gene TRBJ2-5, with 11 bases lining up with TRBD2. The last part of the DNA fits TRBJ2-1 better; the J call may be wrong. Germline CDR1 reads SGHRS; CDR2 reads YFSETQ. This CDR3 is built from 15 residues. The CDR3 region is CASSGQGTSGNEQFF. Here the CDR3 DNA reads TGCGCCAGCAGCGGGCAGGGGACTAGCGGCAATGAGCAGTTCTTC.

Here the CDR3 DNA reads TGTGCCAGCAGCCGACAGGTTTTGTCTGGAAACACCATATATTTT. It codes for CASSRQVLSGNTIYF. V usage is TRBV7-2 and J usage is TRBJ1-3, with D possibly TRBD1 on 6 matching bases. Trimming cost V 5 bases and J 1 base, with 12 bases left between them. This CDR3 has 15 amino acids. CDR1 and CDR2 (germline): SGHTA, FQGNSA.

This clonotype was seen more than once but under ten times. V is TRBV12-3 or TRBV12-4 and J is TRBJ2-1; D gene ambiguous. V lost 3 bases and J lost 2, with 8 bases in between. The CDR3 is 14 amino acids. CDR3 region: CASSFGRPYNEQFF. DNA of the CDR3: TGTGCCAGCAGTTTTGGGCGGCCCTACAATGAGCAGTTCTTC.

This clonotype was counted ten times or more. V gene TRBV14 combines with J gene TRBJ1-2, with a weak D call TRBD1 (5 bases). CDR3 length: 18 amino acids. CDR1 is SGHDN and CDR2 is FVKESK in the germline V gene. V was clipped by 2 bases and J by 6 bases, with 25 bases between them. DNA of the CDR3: TGTGCCAGCAGCCAAATGTGGGGGAAGGGACCAACGGAAGATGGCTACACCTTC. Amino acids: CASSQMWGKGPTEDGYTF.

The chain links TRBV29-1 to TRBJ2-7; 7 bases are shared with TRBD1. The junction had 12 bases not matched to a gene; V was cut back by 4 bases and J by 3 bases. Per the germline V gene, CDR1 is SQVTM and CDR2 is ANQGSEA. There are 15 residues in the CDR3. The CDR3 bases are TGCAGCGTTGGCGGGTCCCAGGGGGTAGGCTACGAGCAGTACTTC. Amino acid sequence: CSVGGSQGVGYEQYF.

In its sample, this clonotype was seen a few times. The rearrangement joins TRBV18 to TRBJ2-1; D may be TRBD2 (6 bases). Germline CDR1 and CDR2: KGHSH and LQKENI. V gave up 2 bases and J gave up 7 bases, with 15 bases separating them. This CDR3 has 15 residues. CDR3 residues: CASSPYIGSENEQFF. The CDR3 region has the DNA TGTGCCAGCTCACCATATATCGGGAGCGAAAATGAGCAGTTCTTC.

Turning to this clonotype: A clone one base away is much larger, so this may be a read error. DNA for the CDR3: TGTGCCAGCAGTTTAGGAGGCGGCACAGATACGGAGTATTTT. It yields the protein CASSLGGGTDTEYF. This rearrangement joins TRBV12-3 or TRBV12-4 to TRBJ2-3; no definite D call. The CDR3 is 14 amino acids.

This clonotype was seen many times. The CDR3 DNA reads as TGCGCCAGCAGCTTGACCAGCGGGTACGAGCAGTACTTC. Protein sequence: CASSLTSGYEQYF. This rearrangement joins TRBV5-1 to TRBJ2-7; D may be TRBD2 (6 bases). CDR3 length: 13 amino acids. The ends were cut back, 1 base at V and 4 bases at J, with 9 bases in the middle. CDR1 is SGHRS, CDR2 YFSETQ, per germline.

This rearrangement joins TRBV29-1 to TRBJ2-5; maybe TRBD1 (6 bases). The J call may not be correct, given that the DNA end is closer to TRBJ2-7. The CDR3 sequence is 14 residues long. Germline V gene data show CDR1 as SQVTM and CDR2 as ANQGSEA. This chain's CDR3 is CSVREGLPGDEQYF. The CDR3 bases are TGCAGCGTCCGAGAGGGCCTTCCAGGGGACGAGCAGTACTTC.

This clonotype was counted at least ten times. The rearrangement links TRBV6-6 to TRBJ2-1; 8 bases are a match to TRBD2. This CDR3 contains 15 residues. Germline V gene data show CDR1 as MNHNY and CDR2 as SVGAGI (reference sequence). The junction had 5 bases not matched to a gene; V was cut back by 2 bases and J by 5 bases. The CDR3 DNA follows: TGTGCCAGCAGTTACAGCGGGAGACAAAACAATGAGCAGTTCTTC. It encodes CASSYSGRQNNEQFF.

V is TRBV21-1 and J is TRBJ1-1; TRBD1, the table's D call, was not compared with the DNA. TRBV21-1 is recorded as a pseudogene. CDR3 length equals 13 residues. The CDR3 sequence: CASGQDRAPEAFF. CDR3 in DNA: TGTGCCAGCGGACAAGACAGGGCCCCTGAAGCTTTCTTT.

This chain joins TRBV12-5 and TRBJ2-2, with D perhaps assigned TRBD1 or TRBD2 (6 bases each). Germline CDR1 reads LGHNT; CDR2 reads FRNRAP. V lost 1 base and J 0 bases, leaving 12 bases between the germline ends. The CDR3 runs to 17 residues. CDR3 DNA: TGTGCTAGTGGTTTGGCCTGGGGGGCGTCGAACACCGGGGAGCTGTTTTTT. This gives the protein CASGLAWGASNTGELFF.

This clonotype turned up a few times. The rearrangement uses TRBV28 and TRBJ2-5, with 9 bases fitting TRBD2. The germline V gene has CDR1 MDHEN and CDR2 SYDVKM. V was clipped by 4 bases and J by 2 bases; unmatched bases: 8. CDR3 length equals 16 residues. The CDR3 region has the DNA TGTGCCAGCAGTTGGGAGGGGGGACTAGCACAAGAGACCCAGTACTTC. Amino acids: CASSWEGGLAQETQYF.

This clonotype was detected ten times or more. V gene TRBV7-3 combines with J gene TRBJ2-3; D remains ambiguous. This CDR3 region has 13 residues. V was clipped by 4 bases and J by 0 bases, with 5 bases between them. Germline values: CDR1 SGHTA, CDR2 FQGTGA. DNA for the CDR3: TGTGCCAGCAGCTCCACTAGCACAGATACGCAGTATTTT. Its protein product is CASSSTSTDTQYF.

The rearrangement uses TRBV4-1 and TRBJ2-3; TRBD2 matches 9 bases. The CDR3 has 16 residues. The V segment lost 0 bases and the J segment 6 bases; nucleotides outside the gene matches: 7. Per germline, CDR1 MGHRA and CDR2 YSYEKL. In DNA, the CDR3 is TGCGCCAGCAGCCAAGATGCGGGAGGGCGGGCGGATACGCAGTATTTT. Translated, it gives CASSQDAGGRADTQYF.